Sequencing of this TCR beta chain was carried out in a study of blood T cell repertoires in COVID-19. V shed 5 bases, J shed 5 bases, and the junction held 13 bases outside the gene matches. Germline V gene lookup returns CDR1 LGHDT and CDR2 YNNKEL (reference sequence). The CDR3 is 16 amino acids. Clones were sequenced by immunoSEQ multiplex PCR, and TCRdb holds only the in-frame ones, with some missing. The repertoire holds more than 200,000 clones, with roughly 87% as singletons. The rearrangement uses TRBV3-1 (or the pseudogene TRBV3-2) and TRBJ2-7; 9 positions agree with TRBD1. Specimen: PBMCs or T cells enriched from blood (not recorded which). The sequence was collected from a woman aged 25 to 39 with acute COVID-19. The DNA for the CDR3 is TGTGCCAGCAGCTCAGTATTCGGACAGGGGTGGGACGAGCAGTACTTC. This codes for CASSSVFGQGWDEQYF.